Presented here are 25 T cell receptor beta chains from one specimen sequenced in a study of T cell responses to AZD1222 COVID-19 vaccine. Measured with immunoSEQ multiplex PCR; TCRdb has only the in-frame clones, and not every one. Among over 150,000 clones listed, roughly nine tenths were seen once. This sample comprised peripheral blood, obtained on day 0 of AZD1222 vaccination. The source of these receptors is an adult in good health.

The gene calls are TRBV30 and TRBJ1-2; tentative D call: TRBD1 (5 bases). The V gene's germline CDR1 is GTSNPN and CDR2 SVGIG (reference sequence). The CDR3 covers 13 residues. The germline V and J ends were trimmed by 3 bases and 8 bases, with 16 bases remaining between them. CDR3 bases: TGTGCCTGGAGCGAATCCGACAGAGGAGGCTACACCTTC. Protein product: CAWSESDRGGYTF. Drawing the rest from reference TRBV30 and TRBJ1-2, the complete variable domain is SQTIHQWPATLVQPVGSPLSLECTVEGTSNPNLYWYRQAAGRGLQLLFYSVGIGQISSEVPQNLSASRPQDRQFILSSKKLLLSDSGFYLCAWSESDRGGYTFGSGTRLTVV.

The chain links TRBV5-1 to TRBJ2-2, with 7 bases lining up with TRBD1. Per germline, CDR1 SGHRS and CDR2 YFSETQ. The V segment lost 4 bases and the J segment 0 bases; nucleotides outside the gene matches: 9. The length of the CDR3 is 17 residues. The CDR3: CASSKAPQGANTGELFF. In DNA, the CDR3 is TGCGCCAGCAGCAAGGCCCCGCAGGGGGCGAACACCGGGGAGCTGTTTTTT.

This chain joins TRBV29-1 and TRBJ2-1; D remains unclear. V gave up 5 bases and J gave up 9 bases, with 8 bases separating them. Germline values: CDR1 SQVTM, CDR2 ANQGSEA. The CDR3 spans 10 residues. In nucleotides, the CDR3 is TGCAGCGTTCTAGGAATTGAGCAGTTCTTC. Its translation is CSVLGIEQFF.

V is TRBV30 and J is TRBJ1-5, with D tentatively TRBD1 (5 bases). This CDR3 spans 15 amino acids. V shed 1 base and J shed 0 bases, with 10 bases lying between them. Germline CDR1 is GTSNPN and CDR2 is SVGIG (reference sequence). The CDR3 is CAWSGGGYSNQPQHF. CDR3 sequence (DNA): TGTGCCTGGAGTGGGGGGGGGTATAGCAATCAGCCCCAGCATTTT.

The chain combines TRBV19 with TRBJ1-6; 7 nucleotides match TRBD1. CDR3 length: 14 amino acids. The V segment lost 7 bases and the J segment 6 bases; nucleotides outside the gene matches: 6. Germline V gene data show CDR1 as LNHDA and CDR2 as SQIVND (reference sequence). The CDR3 loop is CASMGTGVNSPLHF. In DNA, the CDR3 is TGTGCCAGTATGGGCACAGGGGTTAATTCACCCCTCCACTTT.

This sequence joins TRBV28 and TRBJ1-6; D perhaps matches TRBD1 (5 bases). CDR3 size: 16 residues. The ends were cut back, 3 bases at V and 10 bases at J, with 19 bases in the middle. CDR1 and CDR2 from the germline V gene are MDHEN and SYDVKM. CDR3 DNA sequence: TGTGCCAGCAGTTTGGGGGGAGGAGGGCTCGAGTCACCCCTCCACTTT. It specifies CASSLGGGGLESPLHF.

The gene calls are TRBV14 and TRBJ2-7, with unresolved D. Trimming took off 1 base at V and 2 bases at J, with 12 bases between the two ends. The CDR3 covers 15 residues. The germline CDR1 and CDR2 sequences are SGHDN and FVKESK. CDR3 loop: CASSQVSGVPYEQYF. The CDR3 DNA follows: TGTGCCAGCAGCCAAGTATCCGGAGTCCCCTACGAGCAGTACTTC.

Only one count was recorded for this clone. The chain combines TRBV7-2 with TRBJ1-1; possibly TRBD1 for D (5 bases). Germline V gene sequence: CDR1 SGHTA, CDR2 FQGNSA. CDR3 size: 14 residues. Trimming removed 4 bases at V and 4 bases at J, with 13 bases between. CDR3 region: CASSSQGEGTEAFF. CDR3 bases: TGTGCCAGCAGCTCCCAGGGTGAAGGCACTGAAGCTTTCTTT.

The chain joins TRBV19 to TRBJ1-1, with D perhaps TRBD1 (6 bases). CDR3 length: 17 residues. The ends were cut back, 4 bases at V and 1 base at J, with 19 bases in the middle. Germline V CDR1 and CDR2: LNHDA, SQIVND (reference sequence). As DNA, the CDR3 is TGTGCCAGTAGTACCAATCCCTCCAGGGGAAAGAACACTGAAGCTTTCTTT. Translated, it gives CASSTNPSRGKNTEAFF.

V usage is TRBV5-4 and J usage is TRBJ2-1; D is ambiguous. Germline CDR1 SGHNT, CDR2 YYREEE (reference sequence). Trimming cost V 4 bases and J 4 bases, with 9 bases left between them. CDR3 length: 13 amino acids. The CDR3: CASSPTPYNEQFF. Written as DNA, the CDR3 is TGTGCCAGCAGCCCGACACCTTACAATGAGCAGTTCTTC.

The CDR3 region is CASSPRDRGFSAEKLFF. The CDR3 nucleotides read TGCGCCAGCAGCCCCCGGGACAGGGGGTTTTCGGCTGAAAAACTGTTTTTT. The chain uses TRBV4-1 and TRBJ1-4; 11 bases are a match to TRBD1. This CDR3 has 17 residues. The germline CDR1 and CDR2 sequences are MGHRA and YSYEKL. With V trimmed by 4 bases and J by 7 bases, 11 bases remained unmatched.

CDR3 sequence (DNA): TGTGCCAGCAGCGTAGAGGGGGGAGCAACCGCCCCTTTCTATGGCTACACCTTC. Translated: CASSVEGGATAPFYGYTF. The chain carries TRBV9 and TRBJ1-2; TRBD1 is a possible D gene (6 bases). The germline gives CDR1 SGDLS, CDR2 YYNGEE. CDR3 length equals 18 residues. V lost 0 bases, J lost 4 bases, and 22 bases lay in between.

The V call is TRBV29-1, the J call TRBJ2-1, with 10 bases fitting TRBD2. Per germline, CDR1 SQVTM and CDR2 ANQGSEA. The CDR3 has 18 residues. J lost 5 bases, V lost 1 base, and 14 bases had no gene match. In nucleotides, the CDR3 is TGCAGCGTTGAAGGAATACTAGCGGGGCTCAAGTTTGACAATGAGCAGTTCTTC. Protein sequence: CSVEGILAGLKFDNEQFF.

The J gene is TRBJ1-6, the V gene TRBV11-2; unclear D gene. The CDR3 runs 17 residues. Germline V gene sequence: CDR1 SGHAT, CDR2 FQNNGV. Trimming pared 3 bases from V and 1 base from J, leaving 13 bases between. The CDR3 region has the DNA TGTGCCAGCAGCTTCGGCAGGTTAAGTTCCTATAATTCACCCCTCCACTTT. As protein: CASSFGRLSSYNSPLHF.

In this sample, this clone turned up many times. The rearrangement links TRBV6-1 to TRBJ2-6, with D tentatively TRBD1 (6 bases). V was trimmed by 1 base and J by 2 bases, leaving 6 bases between them. The CDR3 covers 15 residues. CDR1 MNHNS and CDR2 SASEGT come from the germline V gene. The CDR3 DNA sequence: TGTGCCAGCAGTGAAGAGGGGGCTGGGGCCAACGTCCTGACTTTC. Protein: CASSEEGAGANVLTF.

The chain employs TRBV5-1 and TRBJ2-2; tentatively, D is TRBD2 (6 bases). The CDR3 consists of 15 residues. V dropped 3 bases and J dropped 2 bases, with 11 bases sitting between them. CDR1 and CDR2 (germline): SGHRS, YFSETQ. The CDR3 DNA follows: TGCGCCAGCAGCTCGCAGGGAGGAAACACCGGGGAGCTGTTTTTT. Translated: CASSSQGGNTGELFF.

V gene TRBV6-5 combines with J gene TRBJ1-1; 9 bases are a match to TRBD1. The CDR3 is 16 amino acids. Germline assignment: CDR1 MNHEY and CDR2 SVGAGI. The V and J ends lost 1 base and 1 base, in that order; junction bases with no gene match: 4. In DNA, the CDR3 is TGTGCCAGCAGTTACTTAGGGACAGGGAGGAACACTGAAGCTTTCTTT. It specifies CASSYLGTGRNTEAFF.

The chain links TRBV28 to TRBJ2-7, with a weak D call TRBD1 (5 bases). The germline CDR1 and CDR2 sequences are MDHEN and SYDVKM. Trimming took off 0 bases at V and 7 bases at J, with 22 bases between the two ends. The length of the CDR3 is 17 residues. CDR3 sequence reads: CASSLWVSGHGLGEQYF. CDR3 nucleotide sequence: TGTGCCAGCAGTTTATGGGTTTCAGGACATGGGCTTGGGGAGCAGTACTTC.

This rearrangement joins TRBV5-1 to TRBJ2-2; 7 bases align to TRBD2. In germline, CDR1 is SGHRS, CDR2 YFSETQ. V lost 0 bases and J lost 4; bases outside the gene matches: 6. The CDR3 has 16 amino acids. DNA for the CDR3: TGCGCCAGCAGCTTGGACCCGGGAGGCTCCACCGGGGAGCTGTTTTTT. Translation: CASSLDPGGSTGELFF.

The rearrangement joins TRBV25-1 to TRBJ2-2; tentatively, D is TRBD2 (5 bases). Trimming took 3 bases from V and 6 from J, leaving 14 bases between them. From germline, CDR1 is MGHDK and CDR2 SYGVNS. The CDR3 length is 15 residues. The DNA of the CDR3 is TGTGCCAGCAGTGACTCGGACTTCGCCCCCGGGGAGCTGTTTTTT. Its translation: CASSDSDFAPGELFF. Using reference TRBV25-1 and TRBJ2-2 for the parts outside the CDR3, the full variable domain is EADIYQTPRYLVIGTGKKITLECSQTMGHDKMYWYQQDPGMELHLIHYSYGVNSTEKGDLSSESTVSRIRTEHFPLTLESARPSHTSQYLCASSDSDFAPGELFFGEGSRLTVL.

The chain has TRBV5-4 and TRBJ1-3; 9 nucleotides align to TRBD1. This CDR3 spans 15 amino acids. The V gene end was trimmed by 0 bases and the J gene end by 7 bases; junction bases not matched to a gene: 5. Germline lookup yields CDR1 SGHNT and CDR2 YYREEE (reference sequence). CDR3 in amino acids: CASSLGGQGSNTIYF. The CDR3 DNA sequence: TGTGCCAGCAGCTTGGGGGGACAGGGTAGCAACACCATATATTTT.

The chain is built from TRBV6-5 and TRBJ2-2; the D gene could be TRBD1 or TRBD2 (5 bases each). CDR1 is MNHEY, CDR2 SVGAGI, per germline. V shed 7 bases and J shed 5 bases, with 14 bases lying between them. This CDR3 region has 14 residues. For the CDR3, the DNA is TGTGCCAGCACCCCCGGGACCTATACCGGGGAGCTGTTTTTT. It translates to CASTPGTYTGELFF.

A note on this clone: Different DNA sequences within this sample yield the same CDR3. The chain has TRBV19 and TRBJ1-5, with 7 bases matching TRBD1. Per the germline V gene, CDR1 is LNHDA and CDR2 is SQIVND (reference sequence). CDR3 length: 15 residues. V was clipped by 3 bases and J by 0 bases; unmatched bases: 2. The CDR3 nucleotides are TGTGCCAGTAGTATTGGGACAGTTAGCAATCAGCCCCAGCATTTT. Translated, it gives CASSIGTVSNQPQHF.

The chain recombines TRBV29-1 with TRBJ1-4, with a weak D call TRBD1 (6 bases). The CDR3 covers 13 residues. Germline CDR1 is SQVTM and CDR2 is ANQGSEA. Trimming removed 4 bases at V and 8 bases at J, with 14 bases between. This CDR3 is CSVGRQQGEKLFF. The CDR3 DNA reads TGCAGCGTTGGTCGGCAACAGGGCGAAAAACTGTTTTTT.

The chain combines TRBV5-8 with TRBJ1-4; D is perhaps TRBD1 (5 bases). Trimming pared 3 bases from V and 0 bases from J, leaving 15 bases between. The germline V gene encodes CDR1 SGHTS and CDR2 YDEGEE. CDR3 length equals 17 residues. The chain's CDR3 is CASSSQDGLATNEKLFF. DNA for the CDR3: TGTGCCAGCAGCTCACAGGATGGGTTGGCAACTAATGAAAAACTGTTTTTT.